The rows below give T cell receptor beta chains drawn from one sample of a study of blood T cell repertoires in COVID-19. TCRdb keeps only in-frame clones here, not all; method: immunoSEQ multiplex PCR. The profile shows under 150,000 clones, roughly four fifths of them singletons. The sample taken for sequencing was PBMCs or T cells enriched from blood (not recorded which). The origin of the receptors is a man younger than 40 who had recovered from COVID-19. Each CDR3 is given without its conserved first and last residue. Fields, in order: CDR3 length, V gene, J gene, CDR3 protein.

13	TRBV2	TRBJ1-5	ASSGDNYRNQPQH
12	TRBV4-1	TRBJ1-2	ASSHHPGDYGYT
12	TRBV19	TRBJ2-2	ASSMGQNTGELF
11	TRBV10-2	TRBJ1-5	ASRGTENQPQH
16	TRBV5-5	TRBJ1-5	ASSLASDRGLWEQPQH
14	TRBV6-4	TRBJ2-2	ASSDSRGGLPGELF
12	TRBV6-5	TRBJ1-1	ASTPGQGALEAF
12	TRBV6-4	TRBJ1-1	ASRYRDGVTEAF
14	TRBV6-5	TRBJ2-2	ASSYSEGVNTGELF
14	TRBV6-2/TRBV6-3	TRBJ1-4	ASSDPGQGRAEKLF
13	TRBV10-3	TRBJ2-1	AIGQGLAGGNEQF
11	TRBV5-1	TRBJ1-1	ASSLVQGAEAF
11	TRBV2	TRBJ1-1	ASMTGISTEAF
12	TRBV24-1	TRBJ2-1	ATSDPRRGNEQF
13	TRBV4-1	TRBJ2-7	ASSATSGSGYEQY
11	TRBV3-1/TRBV3-2	TRBJ2-5	ASSQDLTGTQY